These 18 T cell receptor beta chains were sequenced from one sample in a study. Treg sorting used a CD4+CD25+CD127-/low gate. Each CDR3 protein is one row after TCRdb ran MiXCR on the 5' RACE reads. The sample lists about 43,000 distinct CDR3 sequences, roughly 22% occurring once. The sample consisted of Tregs sorted from a lymph node. The receptors derive from a female donor with breast cancer.

This clonotype was seen at least ten times. The V gene is TRBV12-3 or TRBV12-4, the J gene TRBJ2-5; possibly TRBD2 for D (5 bases). CDR3 length: 12 residues. V was trimmed by 7 bases and J by 3 bases, leaving 9 bases between them. The CDR3 is CASTSGKETQYF. The CDR3 nucleotides are TGTGCCAGCACCTCCGGGAAAGAGACCCAGTACTTC.

This clonotype was detected a few times. The chain employs TRBV7-2 and TRBJ1-1; D gene unclear. Trimming removed 6 bases from V and 1 base from J, with 9 bases in between. In germline, CDR1 is SGHTA, CDR2 FQGNSA. CDR3 size: 13 residues. This CDR3 reads CASSGLRNTEAFF. The DNA for the CDR3 is TGTGCCAGCAGTGGACTCCGGAACACTGAAGCTTTCTTT. The full variable domain, in which reference TRBV7-2 and TRBJ1-1 provide the parts outside the CDR3, is GAGVSQSPSNKVTEKGKDVELRCDPISGHTALYWYRQSLGQGLEFLIYFQGNSAPDKSGLPSDRFSAERTGGSVSTLTIQRTQQEDSAVYLCASSGLRNTEAFFGQGTRLTVV.

This clonotype came up many times. V usage is TRBV4-1 and J usage is TRBJ1-4; D is uncertain. Trimming cost V 2 bases and J 2 bases, with 12 bases left between them. Germline assignment: CDR1 MGHRA and CDR2 YSYEKL. The CDR3 has 16 residues. CDR3 in DNA: TGCGCCAGCAGCCAAAGGACGAGGTCCACTAATGAAAAACTGTTTTTT. The encoded protein is CASSQRTRSTNEKLFF.

The table lists this clonotype with many counts. The chain uses TRBV4-1 and TRBJ2-5; maybe TRBD1 (6 bases). In germline, CDR1 is MGHRA, CDR2 YSYEKL. The CDR3 has 15 residues. The germline V and J ends were trimmed by 0 bases and 5 bases, with 13 bases remaining between them. The CDR3 DNA is TGCGCCAGCAGCCAAGAGGGCAGGGGAACGGAGACCCAGTACTTC. Protein: CASSQEGRGTETQYF.

CDR3 residues: CASSLEFPGLAGYEQYF. CDR3 nucleotides: TGCGCCAGCAGCTTGGAATTTCCGGGACTAGCGGGTTACGAGCAGTACTTC. J is TRBJ2-7 and V is TRBV5-1; 12 bases line up with TRBD2. Per germline, CDR1 SGHRS and CDR2 YFSETQ. The CDR3 runs 17 residues. The V gene end was trimmed by 0 bases and the J gene end by 4 bases; junction bases not matched to a gene: 8.

This clonotype has a handful of counts. The chain couples TRBV30 to TRBJ1-1; 9 bases match TRBD1. The length of the CDR3 is 12 residues. From germline, CDR1 is GTSNPN and CDR2 SVGIG (reference sequence). The CDR3 sequence: CGGTGLHTEAFF. The CDR3 region has the DNA TGTGGCGGGACAGGGTTACACACTGAAGCTTTCTTT.

This clonotype was seen only a few times. J is TRBJ2-1 and V is TRBV28, with 7 bases fitting TRBD2. The CDR3 extends over 14 amino acids. Trimming cost V 5 bases and J 3 bases; bases outside gene matches: 4. Germline V gene lookup returns CDR1 MDHEN and CDR2 SYDVKM. CDR3 residues: CASSTRDYYNEQFF. In DNA, the CDR3 is TGTGCCAGCAGTACCCGGGACTACTACAATGAGCAGTTCTTC.

The chain is built from TRBV11-2 and TRBJ2-1; 11 bases match TRBD2. In germline, CDR1 is SGHAT, CDR2 FQNNGV. J gave up 7 bases and V 2 bases, and 19 bases lay outside the gene matches. This CDR3 has 20 amino acids. The CDR3 DNA sequence: TGTGCCAGCAGCTTAAACGTCCTAGCGGGAGGACCCTTTCGGTTAAATGAGCAGTTCTTC. It codes for CASSLNVLAGGPFRLNEQFF.

This clonotype was counted many times. The chain has TRBV20-1 and TRBJ2-3; 13 bases are shared with TRBD2. CDR3 size: 19 residues. The ends lost 3 bases at V and 5 bases at J; junction bases unmatched: 17. The germline gives CDR1 DFQATT, CDR2 SNEGSKA (reference sequence). CDR3 protein: CSASPLTSGRGPERDTQYF. The CDR3 DNA sequence: TGCAGTGCTAGCCCCCTCACTAGCGGGAGGGGCCCCGAGAGAGATACGCAGTATTTT.

This clonotype was counted many times. The chain uses TRBV25-1 and TRBJ2-1; possibly TRBD1 for D (5 bases). This CDR3 has 11 residues. Deletions cut 6 bases from V and 10 bases from J, with 10 bases between. Per germline, CDR1 MGHDK and CDR2 SYGVNS. The CDR3 spells CASSLGAEQFF. CDR3 nucleotide sequence: TGTGCCAGCAGCTTAGGGGCCGAGCAGTTCTTC.

V and J are TRBV7-9 and TRBJ2-2; no clear D. The V end was cut by 4 bases, the J end by 10 bases, with 7 bases between. The CDR3 runs to 11 residues. Germline V gene lookup returns CDR1 SEHNR and CDR2 FQNEAQ (reference sequence). CDR3 amino acids: CASSYDTELFF. The CDR3, as DNA: TGTGCCAGCAGCTATGACACGGAGCTGTTTTTT.

This clonotype appeared a few times. V usage is TRBV5-4 and J usage is TRBJ2-6; D is ambiguous. Germline CDR1 and CDR2: SGHNT and YYREEE (reference sequence). The V and J ends lost 4 bases and 4 bases respectively, with 12 bases between them. The CDR3 extends over 15 amino acids. This CDR3 is CASSPSAPGANVLTF. In nucleotides, the CDR3 is TGTGCCAGCAGCCCAAGCGCCCCCGGGGCCAACGTCCTGACTTTC. The full variable domain, in which reference TRBV5-4 and TRBJ2-6 provide the parts outside the CDR3, is ETGVTQSPTHLIKTRGQQVTLRCSSQSGHNTVSWYQQALGQGPQFIFQYYREEENGRGNFPPRFSGLQFPNYSSELNVNALELDDSALYLCASSPSAPGANVLTFGAGSRLTVL.

This clonotype was recorded at least ten times. As DNA, the CDR3 is TGCGCCAGCAGCTTGGGTAGTATGCTAGCGGGAAACAATGAGCAGTTCTTC. This encodes CASSLGSMLAGNNEQFF. The V gene is TRBV5-1, the J gene TRBJ2-1; 9 bases fit TRBD2. The CDR3 loop spans 17 amino acids. V shed 0 bases, J shed 5 bases, and the junction held 9 bases outside the gene matches. Germline V lookup: CDR1 SGHRS, CDR2 YFSETQ.

In its sample, this clonotype was seen a few times. The rearrangement links TRBV5-1 to TRBJ2-3; tentative D call: TRBD1 (6 bases). CDR3 size: 14 residues. V was trimmed by 3 bases and J by 5 bases, leaving 13 bases between them. CDR1 SGHRS and CDR2 YFSETQ come from the germline V gene. CDR3 protein: CASSWGLGEDTQYF. CDR3 DNA: TGCGCCAGCAGCTGGGGGCTAGGGGAAGATACGCAGTATTTT.

This clonotype was seen a few times. J is TRBJ2-2 and V is TRBV4-1; 7 bases line up with TRBD2. Germline trimming cut 4 bases from V and 5 bases from J; bases unmatched to any gene: 13. CDR3 length equals 17 residues. Germline V gene data show CDR1 as MGHRA and CDR2 as YSYEKL. The CDR3 reads CASSPPPAGEGTGELFF. CDR3 nucleotides: TGCGCCAGCAGCCCGCCGCCGGCGGGGGAGGGGACCGGGGAGCTGTTTTTT.

With respect to this clonotype: Germline and junction disagree at one end, which may indicate a read error. The gene calls are TRBV15 and TRBJ2-1; no firm D call. CDR3 length: 13 residues. In germline, CDR1 is LNHNV, CDR2 YYDKDF (reference sequence). The CDR3 here is CATSRGNNNKQFF. The CDR3, as DNA: TGTGCCACCAGCAGGGGGAACAACAATAAGCAGTTCTTC.

Notes on this clonotype: Its ends do not fully match the called genes, so a read error is possible. The chain has TRBV7-2 and TRBJ2-3, with a weak D call TRBD1 (6 bases). This CDR3 spans 16 amino acids. Germline CDR1 and CDR2: SGHTA and FQGNSA. The DNA for the CDR3 is TGTGCCAGCAGCTCCAACAGGGTGCGAAGCACAGATGCGCAGTATTTC. This translates into CASSSNRVRSTDAQYF.

This clonotype occurred a few times. The chain recombines TRBV7-9 with TRBJ1-1, with TRBD1 identical over 9 bases. The junction had 10 bases not matched to a gene; V was cut back by 7 bases and J by 1 base. CDR1 is SEHNR and CDR2 is FQNEAQ in the germline V gene (reference sequence). The CDR3 has 16 residues. CDR3 DNA sequence: TGTGCCAGCACCCCGGACAGGGGAGGCAAGAACACTGAAGCTTTCTTT. Amino acid sequence: CASTPDRGGKNTEAFF. The complete variable domain, with remaining parts taken from reference TRBV7-9 and TRBJ1-1, reads DTGVSQNPRHKITKRGQNVTFRCDPISEHNRLYWYRQTLGQGPEFLTYFQNEAQLEKSRLLSDRFSAERPKGSFSTLEIQRTEQGDSAMYLCASTPDRGGKNTEAFFGQGTRLTVV.